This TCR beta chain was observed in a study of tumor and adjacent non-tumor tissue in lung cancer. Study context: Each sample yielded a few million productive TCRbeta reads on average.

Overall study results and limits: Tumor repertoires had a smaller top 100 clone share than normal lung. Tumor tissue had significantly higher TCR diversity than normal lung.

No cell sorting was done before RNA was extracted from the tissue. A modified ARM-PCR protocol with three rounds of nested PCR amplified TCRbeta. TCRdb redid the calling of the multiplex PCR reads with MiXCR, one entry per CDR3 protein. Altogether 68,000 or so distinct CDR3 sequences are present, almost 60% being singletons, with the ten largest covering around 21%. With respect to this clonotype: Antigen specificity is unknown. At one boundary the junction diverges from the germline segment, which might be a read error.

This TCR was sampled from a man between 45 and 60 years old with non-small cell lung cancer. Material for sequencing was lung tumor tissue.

CDR3 in amino acids: CASRRDGQITGEPFF. Here the CDR3 DNA reads TGTGCCAGCAGACGGGACGGGCAGATCACCGGGGAGCCGTTTTTT. The chain combines TRBV11-2 with TRBJ2-2; D possibly uses TRBD1 or TRBD2 (5 bases each). This CDR3 is built from 15 residues. Germline V gene data show CDR1 as SGHAT and CDR2 as FQNNGV.